The source of this T cell receptor beta chain is a study of spatial heterogeneity in lung cancer. Study observations and caveats: It was found that expanded intratumoral alpha and beta TCR counts tracked tumor mutation counts.

The sample's time point: sample taken at primary tumor resection. The CDR3 is 14 amino acids. V trimming: 6 bases; J trimming: 4 bases; junction bases outside the gene matches: 6. As regards this clonotype: Antigen unknown.

TCRdb re-analysed the 5' RACE reads in MiXCR, keeping a single row per CDR3 protein. The sample consists of about 100,000 distinct CDR3 sequences, 4% to 4.5% of them appearing once. The sample here was lung tumor tissue, taken at surgery. The chain is built from TRBV12-3 or TRBV12-4 and TRBJ2-7; 10 bases agree with TRBD2. This TCR derives from a male donor with early-stage non-small cell lung cancer. This CDR3 reads CASSTSGIQYEQYF. The CDR3 DNA sequence: TGTGCCAGCAGCACTAGCGGGATTCAATACGAGCAGTACTTC.